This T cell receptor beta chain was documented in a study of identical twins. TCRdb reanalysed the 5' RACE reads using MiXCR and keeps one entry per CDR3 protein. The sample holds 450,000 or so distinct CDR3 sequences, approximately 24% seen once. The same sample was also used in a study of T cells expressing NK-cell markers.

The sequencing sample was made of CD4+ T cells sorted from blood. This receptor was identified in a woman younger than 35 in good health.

CDR3 amino acids: CASSLWTSGWGQETQYF. The CDR3, as DNA: TGTGCCAGCAGCTTATGGACTAGCGGGTGGGGCCAAGAGACCCAGTACTTC. The V gene is TRBV7-2, the J gene TRBJ2-5, with 11 bases aligning to TRBD2. Germline CDR1 and CDR2: SGHTA and FQGNSA. CDR3 length equals 17 residues. V dropped 2 bases and J dropped 1; count of bases not matched to a gene: 6.